These T cell receptor beta chains were read from a single sample in a study of T cell repertoires in aging, cancer and after chemotherapy. TCRdb re-called the multiplex PCR reads through MiXCR, storing one row per CDR3 protein. The data contain around 12,000 distinct CDR3 sequences, roughly a quarter of them singletons. The sequenced material came from blood. The receptor set was obtained from a human donor in good health. The CDR3 runs from the conserved cysteine through the conserved F or W. The D gene is left open where the match is weak. A row's size may be missing; if present it is once, few, many or a size class.

d_call: TRBD1
v_call: TRBV6-2/TRBV6-3
j_call: TRBJ2-2
clone_size: -
cdr3_aa: CATSAQGALSGELFF
cdr3_nt: TGTGCCACCTCCGCCCAGGGGGCGCTGAGCGGGGAGCTGTTTTTT

d_call: -
v_call: TRBV2
j_call: TRBJ1-2
clone_size: few
cdr3_aa: CASSGRREGQAPGYTF
cdr3_nt: TGTGCCAGCAGCGGCCGGAGGGAAGGCCAGGCGCCTGGCTACACCTTC

d_call: -
v_call: TRBV6-5
j_call: TRBJ1-2
clone_size: -
cdr3_aa: CASSEEGGAPNYGYTF
cdr3_nt: TGTGCCAGCAGTGAAGAAGGGGGGGCTCCTAACTATGGCTACACCTTC

d_call: -
v_call: TRBV11-2
j_call: TRBJ1-1
clone_size: few
cdr3_aa: CASSLWGGTEAFF
cdr3_nt: TGTGCCAGCAGCTTATGGGGGGGCACTGAAGCTTTCTTT

d_call: -
v_call: TRBV6-5
j_call: TRBJ1-1
clone_size: few
cdr3_aa: CASSYSPGQPEAFF
cdr3_nt: TGTGCCAGCAGTTACTCCCCGGGCCAACCGGAGGCTTTCTTT

d_call: TRBD2
v_call: TRBV7-2
j_call: TRBJ2-1
clone_size: -
cdr3_aa: CASSSRTSGPYNEQFF
cdr3_nt: TGTGCCAGCAGCTCTCGGACTAGCGGGCCCTACAATGAGCAGTTCTTC

d_call: TRBD1
v_call: TRBV5-5
j_call: TRBJ1-1
clone_size: -
cdr3_aa: CASSPHDRGSSEAFF
cdr3_nt: TGTGCCAGCAGCCCACATGACAGGGGGAGTTCTGAAGCTTTCTTT

d_call: TRBD1
v_call: TRBV7-3
j_call: TRBJ2-5
clone_size: -
cdr3_aa: CARSSTGGILETQYF
cdr3_nt: TGTGCCAGAAGCTCGACAGGGGGAATTTTGGAGACCCAGTACTTC

d_call: TRBD1
v_call: TRBV6-5
j_call: TRBJ1-2
clone_size: medium-sized
cdr3_aa: CASSASGTGGYTF
cdr3_nt: TGTGCCAGCAGTGCCTCCGGGACAGGGGGCTACACCTTC

d_call: -
v_call: TRBV29-1
j_call: TRBJ2-5
clone_size: few
cdr3_aa: CSVGGGQLASETQYF
cdr3_nt: TGCAGCGTTGGGGGGGGGCAACTGGCCTCAGAGACCCAGTACTTC

d_call: -
v_call: TRBV5-1
j_call: TRBJ2-5
clone_size: -
cdr3_aa: CASRRDSLTQYF
cdr3_nt: TGCGCCAGCAGACGCGATTCGCTGACCCAGTACTTC

d_call: TRBD1
v_call: TRBV19
j_call: TRBJ2-7
clone_size: medium-sized
cdr3_aa: CASSSDREAYEQYF
cdr3_nt: TGTGCCAGTAGTTCGGACAGGGAAGCCTACGAGCAGTACTTC

d_call: -
v_call: TRBV27
j_call: TRBJ1-5
clone_size: few
cdr3_aa: CASSTTSNQPQHF
cdr3_nt: TGTGCCAGCAGCACCACCAGCAACCAGCCCCAGCATTTT

d_call: TRBD2
v_call: TRBV6-5
j_call: TRBJ2-1
clone_size: few
cdr3_aa: CASSTTAAGGQEQFF
cdr3_nt: TGTGCCAGCTCCACGACGGCAGCGGGGGGGCAGGAGCAGTTCTTC

d_call: -
v_call: TRBV21-1
j_call: TRBJ1-6
clone_size: few
cdr3_aa: CASSPLKIRDRDHSPLHF
cdr3_nt: TGTGCCAGCAGCCCCCTTAAAATCCGGGACAGGGACCATTCACCCCTCCACTTT

d_call: TRBD2
v_call: TRBV7-9
j_call: TRBJ2-3
clone_size: -
cdr3_aa: CASSLATGGRDTQYF
cdr3_nt: TGTGCCAGCAGCTTAGCAACGGGGGGACGAGATACGCAGTATTTT

d_call: -
v_call: TRBV20-1
j_call: TRBJ1-1
clone_size: -
cdr3_aa: CSASAGGHTEAFF
cdr3_nt: TGCAGTGCTAGCGCCGGGGGCCACACTGAAGCTTTCTTT